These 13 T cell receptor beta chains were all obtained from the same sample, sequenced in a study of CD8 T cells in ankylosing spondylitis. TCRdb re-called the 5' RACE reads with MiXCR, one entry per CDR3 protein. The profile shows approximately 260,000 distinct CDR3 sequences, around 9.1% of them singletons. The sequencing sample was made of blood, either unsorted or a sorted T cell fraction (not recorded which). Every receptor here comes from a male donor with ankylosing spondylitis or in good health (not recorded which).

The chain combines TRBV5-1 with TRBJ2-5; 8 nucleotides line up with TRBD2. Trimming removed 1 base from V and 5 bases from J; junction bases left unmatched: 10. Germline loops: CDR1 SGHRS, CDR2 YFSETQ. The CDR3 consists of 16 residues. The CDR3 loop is CASSLSLAGQGETQYF. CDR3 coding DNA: TGCGCCAGCAGCTTGTCTCTAGCGGGTCAGGGGGAGACCCAGTACTTC.

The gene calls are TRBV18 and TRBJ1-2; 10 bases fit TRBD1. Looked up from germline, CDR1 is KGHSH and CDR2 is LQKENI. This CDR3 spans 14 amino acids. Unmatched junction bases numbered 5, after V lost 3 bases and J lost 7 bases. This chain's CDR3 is CASSPTGQGVGYTF. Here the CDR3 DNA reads TGTGCCAGCTCACCCACAGGACAGGGGGTTGGCTACACCTTC.

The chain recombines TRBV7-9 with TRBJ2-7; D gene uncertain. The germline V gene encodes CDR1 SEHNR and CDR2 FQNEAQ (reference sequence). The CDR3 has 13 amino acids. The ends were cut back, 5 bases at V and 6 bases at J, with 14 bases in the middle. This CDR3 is CASSLEYAAEQYF. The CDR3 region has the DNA TGTGCCAGCAGCCTGGAGTACGCCGCCGAGCAGTACTTC. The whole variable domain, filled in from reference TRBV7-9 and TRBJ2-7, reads DTGVSQNPRHKITKRGQNVTFRCDPISEHNRLYWYRQTLGQGPEFLTYFQNEAQLEKSRLLSDRFSAERPKGSFSTLEIQRTEQGDSAMYLCASSLEYAAEQYFGPGTRLTVT.

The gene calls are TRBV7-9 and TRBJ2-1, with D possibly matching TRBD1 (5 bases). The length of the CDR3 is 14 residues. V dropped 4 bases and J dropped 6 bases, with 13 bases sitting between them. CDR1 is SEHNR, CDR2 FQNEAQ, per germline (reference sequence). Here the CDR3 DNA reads TGTGCCAGCAGCTCCCGGCAGGGCAGCAATGAGCAGTTCTTC. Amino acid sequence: CASSSRQGSNEQFF.

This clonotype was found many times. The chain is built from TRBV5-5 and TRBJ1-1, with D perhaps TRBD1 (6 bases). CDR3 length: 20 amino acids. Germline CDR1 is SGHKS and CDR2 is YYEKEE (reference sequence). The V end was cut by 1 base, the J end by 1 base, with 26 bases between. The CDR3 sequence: CASSLLGTLILGSPNTEAFF. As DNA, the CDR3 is TGTGCCAGCAGCTTGTTGGGGACACTTATCCTCGGAAGCCCGAACACTGAAGCTTTCTTT. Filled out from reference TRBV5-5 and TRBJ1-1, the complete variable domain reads DAGVTQSPTHLIKTRGQQVTLRCSPISGHKSVSWYQQVLGQGPQFIFQYYEKEERGRGNFPDRFSARQFPNYSSELNVNALLLGDSALYLCASSLLGTLILGSPNTEAFFGQGTRLTVV.

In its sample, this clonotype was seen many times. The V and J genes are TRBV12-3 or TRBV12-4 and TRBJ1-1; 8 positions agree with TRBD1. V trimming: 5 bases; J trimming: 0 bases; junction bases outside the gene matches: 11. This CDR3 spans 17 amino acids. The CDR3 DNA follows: TGTGCCAGCAGTGAATCACAGGGGGGGACGATGAACACTGAAGCTTTCTTT. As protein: CASSESQGGTMNTEAFF.

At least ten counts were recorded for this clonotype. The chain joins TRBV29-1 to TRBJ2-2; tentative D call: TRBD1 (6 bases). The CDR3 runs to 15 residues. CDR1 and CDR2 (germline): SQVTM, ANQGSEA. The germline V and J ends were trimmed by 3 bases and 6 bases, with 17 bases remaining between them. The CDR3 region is CSVDNRDGTAGELFF. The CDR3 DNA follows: TGCAGCGTTGACAACAGGGACGGGACGGCCGGGGAGCTGTTTTTT.

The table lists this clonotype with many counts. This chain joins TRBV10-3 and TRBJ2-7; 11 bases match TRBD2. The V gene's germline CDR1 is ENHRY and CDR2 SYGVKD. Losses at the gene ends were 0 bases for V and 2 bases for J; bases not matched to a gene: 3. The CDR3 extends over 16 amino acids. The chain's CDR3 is CAISESSSGGTYEQYF. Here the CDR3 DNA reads TGTGCCATCAGTGAGTCGTCTAGCGGGGGGACCTACGAGCAGTACTTC.

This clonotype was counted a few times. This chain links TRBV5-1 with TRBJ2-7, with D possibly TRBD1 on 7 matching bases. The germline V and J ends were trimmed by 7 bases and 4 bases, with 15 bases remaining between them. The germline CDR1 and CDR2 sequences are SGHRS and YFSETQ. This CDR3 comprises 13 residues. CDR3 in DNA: TGCGCCAGCTTTGCGGAGGGGGCGTACGAGCAGTACTTC. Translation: CASFAEGAYEQYF. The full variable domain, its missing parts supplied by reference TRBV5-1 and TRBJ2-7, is KAGVTQTPRYLIKTRGQQVTLSCSPISGHRSVSWYQQTPGQGLQFLFEYFSETQRNKGNFPGRFSGRQFSNSRSEMNVSTLELGDSALYLCASFAEGAYEQYFGPGTRLTVT.

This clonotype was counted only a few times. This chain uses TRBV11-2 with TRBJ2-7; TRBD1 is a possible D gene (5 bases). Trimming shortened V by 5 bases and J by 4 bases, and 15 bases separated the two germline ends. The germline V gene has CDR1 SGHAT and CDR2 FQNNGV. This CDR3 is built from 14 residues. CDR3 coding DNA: TGTGCCAGCAGCCTCTACCGCCCAGGGTACGAGCAGTACTTC. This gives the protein CASSLYRPGYEQYF.

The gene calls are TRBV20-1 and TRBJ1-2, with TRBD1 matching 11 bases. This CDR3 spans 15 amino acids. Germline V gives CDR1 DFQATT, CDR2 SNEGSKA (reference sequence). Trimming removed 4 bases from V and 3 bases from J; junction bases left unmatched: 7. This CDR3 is CSATPGQGGDYGYTF. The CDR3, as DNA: TGCAGTGCTACTCCGGGACAGGGGGGAGACTATGGCTACACCTTC.

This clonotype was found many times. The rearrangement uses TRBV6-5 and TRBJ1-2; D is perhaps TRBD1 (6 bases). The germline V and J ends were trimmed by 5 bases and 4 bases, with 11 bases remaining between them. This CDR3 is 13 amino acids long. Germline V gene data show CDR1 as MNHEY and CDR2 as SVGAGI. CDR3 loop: CASSNGGAYGYTF. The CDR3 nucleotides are TGTGCCAGCAGTAACGGGGGGGCCTATGGCTACACCTTC.

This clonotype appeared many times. CDR3 bases: TGTGCCAGCAGTTTCTCTCGCATTTCGGGGGTAACTTGGAATGAGCAGTTCTTC. It translates to CASSFSRISGVTWNEQFF. This sequence joins TRBV12-3 or TRBV12-4 and TRBJ2-1; D perhaps matches TRBD2 (6 bases). This CDR3 is built from 18 residues. V lost 3 bases to trimming and J lost 7 bases, with 25 bases between them.